This T cell receptor beta chain was captured by sequencing in a study of blood T cell repertoires in COVID-19 (dated by TCRdb to the early 2020s). About the full investigation: Samples from collaborators originated in the United States, Italy and Spain and spanned both the acute and convalescent phases of COVID-19. The prospective study material was composed of cDNA or gDNA derived from T cells, B-cell-depleted T cells, or PBMCs. The dataset comprised deeply sampled blood TCRbeta repertoires from subjects exposed to, actively infected with, or recovered from COVID-19. The repertoires were released in a freely available public database meant as a resource for research on the immune response to SARS-CoV-2. The samples were drawn from the first 160 participants of the ongoing ImmuneRACE study and from 1,254 subjects provided by 6 global collaborators. Nearly every sample came with metadata listing a de-identified subject ID, COVID-19 status, age in years and sex. Where available, HLA class I and class II types were obtained from metadata supplied by the sample provider rather than from assay-based typing.

The investigation overall reported the following: The amount of clinical and demographic metadata varied by source and participant and was provided uncurated.

Whole blood was collected in K2EDTA tubes by collaborating institutions according to the institutions' own protocols. For TCRbeta analysis, collaborator samples were shipped as frozen whole blood, as isolated PBMCs, or as DNA extracted from either sample type. TCRbeta CDR3 regions were amplified from genomic DNA by means of the immunoSEQ Assay, a bias-controlled multiplex PCR. The paper's processing steps were these. The number of nucleated cells in each sample was estimated by amplification of reference gene primers within the assay. To quantify the absolute abundance of each unique TCRbeta CDR3 rearrangement, sequence reads were collapsed and filtered. For each sample, productive Simpson clonality was calculated as the square root of Simpson's diversity index over productive rearrangements. TCRdb took over this immuneACCESS table, retaining in-frame rearrangements with V and J assigned. Such tables are incomplete; in checked studies, under half of the missing clones stem from an unresolved V gene, and the remainder is unexplained. V and J calls plus clone size are reproduced from that table; the DNA served to infer D and trimming. This sample lists approximately 77,000 clones; 70% to 90% were detected once. The ten largest account for approximately 6.8% of the sample.

About this clone: Its antigen has not been determined. The sample holds no much larger clone one base away, and base qualities are not on file.

Counted from cysteine to phenylalanine, this CDR3 has 19 amino acids. Just CDR3 DNA is preserved here, 57 bases in frame from base 1. CDR1 and CDR2 are read off the germline V gene (reference sequence) as LNHDA and SQIVND. Trimming at the junction amounts to 8 bases on V and 1 base on J, and the germline ends lie 29 bases apart. This clonotype originated in a woman aged 80 or over with acute or convalescent COVID-19. The rearranged chain carries TRBV19 and TRBJ1-1; the D region possibly corresponds to TRBD1 (5 bases align). The source material was peripheral blood. Here is the DNA: TGTGCCAGTGGAAGGTATCGGGGGAGGTTTATCAGGCCGAACACTGAAGCTTTCTTT. Translated, it gives CASGRYRGRFIRPNTEAFF.